Listed below are T cell receptor beta chains from one sample, sequenced in a study of early T cells in non-severe SARS-CoV-2 infection. TCRdb passed the 5' RACE reads through MiXCR, listing each CDR3 protein once. The sample records about 37,000 distinct CDR3 sequences, about 5.2% being singletons. The sample here was whole blood, taken at baseline. The receptors shown here come from an adult who was a healthcare worker with PCR-confirmed SARS-CoV-2 infection or an uninfected control (not recorded which). CDR3s include the opening cysteine and the closing phenylalanine or tryptophan. The order of the fields is V gene, clone size, D gene, J gene, CDR3 protein, CDR3 DNA. The D gene is left open where the match is weak. Expanded clones are given a class, and other clones once, few, many or no size at all.

>TRBV29-1|few|-|TRBJ2-5
CSVEELVRETQYF
TGCAGCGTTGAAGAACTAGTACGGGAGACCCAGTACTTC
>TRBV3-1|many|-|TRBJ2-7
CASSQDTHSVVPYEQYF
TGTGCCAGCAGCCAAGATACCCACAGCGTAGTGCCCTACGAGCAGTACTTC
>TRBV7-2|-|TRBD2|TRBJ2-3
CASSSGVAGVVDTQYF
TGTGCCAGCAGCTCCGGAGTAGCGGGAGTTGTAGATACGCAGTATTTT
>TRBV14|few|-|TRBJ2-1
CASSPRGYKEQFF
TGTGCCAGCAGTCCAAGGGGATACAAAGAGCAGTTCTTC
>TRBV24-1|many|TRBD2|TRBJ2-1
CATSDMTSVDEQFF
TGTGCCACCAGTGATATGACTAGCGTGGATGAGCAGTTCTTC
>TRBV29-1|many|-|TRBJ2-3
CSVLAISTDTQYF
TGCAGCGTATTAGCGATAAGCACAGATACGCAGTATTTT
>TRBV29-1|many|TRBD1|TRBJ1-2
CSVEYRDRGWAGYGYTF
TGCAGCGTTGAGTACCGGGACAGGGGCTGGGCCGGCTATGGCTACACCTTC
>TRBV3-1|many|TRBD2|TRBJ2-1
CASSTGTSNEQFF
TGTGCCAGCAGCACCGGGACTAGCAATGAGCAGTTCTTC
>TRBV7-2|-|-|TRBJ2-5
CASSFPRKTQYF
TGTGCCAGCAGCTTCCCTAGAAAGACCCAGTACTTC
>TRBV7-2|-|-|TRBJ2-1
CASSLAYASAYNEQFF
TGTGCCAGCAGCTTAGCGTACGCTAGCGCATACAATGAGCAGTTCTTC
>TRBV7-9|few|-|TRBJ1-1
CASSPLANTEAFF
TGTGCCAGCAGCCCACTGGCGAACACTGAAGCTTTCTTT
>TRBV13|-|-|TRBJ1-1
CASSLLGNTEAFF
TGTGCCAGCAGCTTACTGGGGAACACTGAAGCTTTCTTT
>TRBV5-1|few|-|TRBJ1-2
CASSLDSQTYGYTF
TGCGCCAGCAGCTTGGACAGCCAAACCTATGGCTACACCTTC
>TRBV9|many|TRBD1|TRBJ1-3
CASSPGQGLGGNTIYF
TGTGCCAGCAGCCCGGGACAGGGGTTGGGTGGAAACACCATATATTTT
>TRBV30|many|-|TRBJ1-3
CAWSVGRQAGNTIYF
TGTGCCTGGAGTGTAGGACGACAGGCTGGAAACACCATATATTTT
>TRBV20-1|many|-|TRBJ1-1
CSARDSAAKNTEAFF
TGCAGTGCTAGAGATTCGGCAGCAAAGAACACTGAAGCTTTCTTT
>TRBV7-6|many|TRBD2|TRBJ2-3
CASSPSGGIMRGSTDTQYF
TGTGCCAGCAGCCCTAGCGGGGGCATAATGAGGGGTAGCACAGATACGCAGTATTTT
>TRBV20-1|-|TRBD2|TRBJ2-1
CSASRLAGVDEQFF
TGCAGTGCTAGTCGACTAGCGGGAGTGGATGAGCAGTTCTTC
>TRBV28|many|TRBD2|TRBJ2-1
CASSPRLAGYNEQFF
TGTGCCAGCAGTCCCCGACTAGCGGGGTACAATGAGCAGTTCTTC
>TRBV7-8|many|TRBD2|TRBJ2-3
CASSYRSASGDTDTQYF
TGTGCCAGCAGCTACCGTTCGGCTAGCGGGGATACAGATACGCAGTATTTT
>TRBV29-1|many|-|TRBJ2-3
CSVIPDSDTQYF
TGCAGCGTAATACCCGATTCAGATACGCAGTATTTT
>TRBV7-2|many|-|TRBJ2-1
CASSPGMSYNEQFF
TGTGCCAGCAGCCCAGGGATGTCCTACAATGAGCAGTTCTTC
>TRBV4-3|many|-|TRBJ1-4
CASSQDWGQRGEKLFF
TGCGCCAGCAGCCAAGACTGGGGTCAAAGGGGTGAAAAACTGTTTTTT
>TRBV7-8|-|-|TRBJ2-7
CASSSSGRSYEQYF
TGTGCCAGCAGCTCCTCCGGGAGAAGCTACGAGCAGTACTTC
>TRBV7-8|-|-|TRBJ2-5
CASSFGRFRYQETQYF
TGTGCCAGCAGCTTCGGCAGGTTTCGGTACCAAGAGACCCAGTACTTC
>TRBV4-3|medium-sized|TRBD2|TRBJ2-3
CASSQDTKRENTQYF
TGCGCCAGCAGCCAAGATACGAAGCGGGAAAATACGCAGTATTTT
>TRBV5-4|many|-|TRBJ2-1
CASSLADWSSYNEQFF
TGTGCCAGCAGCTTGGCCGACTGGAGCTCCTACAATGAGCAGTTCTTC
>TRBV20-1|many|-|TRBJ1-3
CSAKENSGNTIYF
TGCAGTGCCAAAGAGAACTCTGGAAACACCATATATTTT
>TRBV11-2|many|-|TRBJ2-5
CASSLVNTNQETQYF
TGTGCCAGCAGCTTAGTCAACACGAACCAAGAGACCCAGTACTTC
>TRBV20-1|many|-|TRBJ2-5
CSARDSRRREETQYF
TGCAGTGCTAGAGATTCCCGACGTCGAGAAGAGACCCAGTACTTC